The subject of this entry is one TCR beta chain. The record originates from a study of cytomegalovirus exposure and HLA in healthy donors. Researchers ran the PCR with 60 Vbeta and 13 Jbeta primers. Generated by immunoSEQ multiplex PCR, the TCRdb table keeps only in-frame clones and is missing some. The sample contains fewer than 250,000 clones, roughly 81% of which appear only once. This CDR3 contains 12 residues. Germline CDR1 is GTSNPN and CDR2 is SVGIG (reference sequence). The V and J ends lost 1 base and 3 bases respectively, with 7 bases between them. Each donor was healthy, and each was a bone marrow donor.

This TCR derives from a woman younger than 45 in good health and CMV-seropositive. This chain uses TRBV30 with TRBJ2-7; no clear D gene. Material for sequencing was PBMCs. CDR3 coding DNA: TGTGCCTGGAGTGCTCAGAACTACGAGCAGTACTTC. It codes for CAWSAQNYEQYF.